This T cell receptor beta chain comes out of a study of cytomegalovirus exposure and HLA in healthy donors. The study ran its PCR with 60 Vbeta and 13 Jbeta primers. Profiled with immunoSEQ multiplex PCR; TCRdb holds only in-frame clones, not every one. The sample includes a few hundred thousand clones, 80% to 90% seen only once; the top ten take 1%. CDR3 length: 15 residues. CDR1 is KGHSH and CDR2 is LQKENI in the germline V gene. With V trimmed by 4 bases and J by 6 bases, 8 bases remained unmatched. Specimen: PBMCs. This chain links TRBV18 with TRBJ2-7; 11 nucleotides match TRBD2. This receptor was identified in a woman under 30 in good health and CMV-seronegative. CDR3 amino acids: CASSQTSGGSLEQYF. DNA for the CDR3: TGTGCCAGCTCACAAACTAGCGGGGGTTCCCTCGAGCAGTACTTC.